Sequencing of this TCR beta chain was carried out in a study of OX40 agonist ivuxolimab in advanced cancers. Measured with immunoSEQ multiplex PCR; TCRdb has only the in-frame clones, and not every one. The sample shows tens of thousands of clones, roughly 83% of them seen only once. Germline assignment: CDR1 SGHKS and CDR2 YYEKEE (reference sequence). This CDR3 is 15 amino acids long. A note on this clone: A read error may account for a junction end that differs from germline.

V is TRBV5-5 and J is TRBJ1-2, with D tentatively TRBD1 (5 bases). This sequence was found in an adult with an advanced solid tumor such as melanoma, head and neck, liver or kidney cancer. The sequences come from CD4+ or CD8+ T cells sorted from blood, collected in a trial of the OX40 agonist ivuxolimab. CDR3 DNA: TGCGCCAGCAGCCTCCTCCTGGGGGATAACTATGGCTACACCTTC. Translated, it gives CASSLLLGDNYGYTF.